This T cell receptor beta chain was retrieved from a study of blood T cell repertoires in COVID-19. On the study more broadly: Sources were T cells, B-cell-depleted T cells, or PBMCs; the material itself was cDNA or gDNA.

CDR1 is SNHLY, CDR2 FYNNEI, per germline. The CDR3 is 12 amino acids. The ends were cut back, 6 bases at V and 10 bases at J, with 13 bases in the middle. The data were produced by immunoSEQ multiplex PCR, yet TCRdb's version contains in-frame clones alone and is incomplete. The repertoire holds roughly 160,000 clones, with around 74% as singletons. This chain links TRBV2 with TRBJ2-1; perhaps TRBD1 as D (6 bases). This clonotype was obtained from a woman aged 55-70 years with COVID-19, enrolled during active disease. The sample taken for sequencing was peripheral blood. The CDR3 loop is CASRGAGAEQFF. Here the CDR3 DNA reads TGTGCCAGCAGGGGGGCCGGGGCGGAGCAGTTCTTC.